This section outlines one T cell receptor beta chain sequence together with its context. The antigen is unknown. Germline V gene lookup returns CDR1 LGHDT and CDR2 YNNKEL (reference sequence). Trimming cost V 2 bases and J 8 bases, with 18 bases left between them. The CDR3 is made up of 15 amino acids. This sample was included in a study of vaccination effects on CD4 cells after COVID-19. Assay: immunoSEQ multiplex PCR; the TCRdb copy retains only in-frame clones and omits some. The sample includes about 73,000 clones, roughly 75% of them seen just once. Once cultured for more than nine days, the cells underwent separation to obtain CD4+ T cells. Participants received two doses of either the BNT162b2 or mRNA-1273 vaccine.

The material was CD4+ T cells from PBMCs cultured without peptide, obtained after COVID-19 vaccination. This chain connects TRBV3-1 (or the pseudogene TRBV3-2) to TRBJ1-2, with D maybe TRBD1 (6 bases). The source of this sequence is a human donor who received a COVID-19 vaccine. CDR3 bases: TGTGCCAGCAGCCAAACCGTAACAGGGACCGGAGGCTACACCTTC. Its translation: CASSQTVTGTGGYTF.